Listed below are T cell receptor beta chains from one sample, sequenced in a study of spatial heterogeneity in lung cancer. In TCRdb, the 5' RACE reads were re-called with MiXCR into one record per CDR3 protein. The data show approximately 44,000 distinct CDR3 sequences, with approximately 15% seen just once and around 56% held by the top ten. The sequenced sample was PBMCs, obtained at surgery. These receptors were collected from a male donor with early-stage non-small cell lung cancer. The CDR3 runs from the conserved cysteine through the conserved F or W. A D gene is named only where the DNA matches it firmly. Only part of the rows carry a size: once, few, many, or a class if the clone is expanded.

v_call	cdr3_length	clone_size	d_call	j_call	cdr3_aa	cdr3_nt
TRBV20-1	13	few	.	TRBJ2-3	CSPLAHSTDTQYF	TGCAGTCCCCTAGCGCATAGCACAGATACGCAGTATTTT
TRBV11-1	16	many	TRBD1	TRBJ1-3	CASSRTTGEPGNTIYF	TGTGCCAGCAGTCGTACGACAGGGGAGCCTGGAAACACCATATATTTT
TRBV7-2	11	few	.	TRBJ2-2	CASSLAGELFF	TGTGCCAGCAGCTTAGCCGGGGAGCTGTTTTTT
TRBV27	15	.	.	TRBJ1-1	CASSLNSRGITEAFF	TGTGCCAGCAGTCTCAACTCCAGGGGTATCACTGAAGCTTTCTTT
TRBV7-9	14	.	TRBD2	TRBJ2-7	CASSLGLAGIEQYF	TGTGCCAGCAGCTTAGGACTAGCGGGAATCGAGCAGTACTTC
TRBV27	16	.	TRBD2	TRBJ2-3	CASSLGLAGSGDTQYF	TGTGCCAGCAGCCTGGGACTAGCGGGGTCCGGGGATACGCAGTATTTT
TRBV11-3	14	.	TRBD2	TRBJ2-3	CASSHGLDADTQYF	TGTGCCAGCAGCCATGGACTAGATGCAGATACGCAGTATTTT
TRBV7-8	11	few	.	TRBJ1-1	CASSLSLEAFF	TGTGCCAGCAGCTTATCGCTAGAAGCTTTCTTT
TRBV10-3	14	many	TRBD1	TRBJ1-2	CAISEGGQVDGYTF	TGTGCCATCAGTGAGGGCGGACAGGTTGATGGCTACACCTTC
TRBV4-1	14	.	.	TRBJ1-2	CASSQYSLSYGYTF	TGCGCCAGCAGCCAATATTCGCTTTCCTATGGCTACACCTTC
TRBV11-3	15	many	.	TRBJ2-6	CASSPPRPGANVLTF	TGTGCCAGCAGCCCTCCCCGGCCTGGGGCCAACGTCCTGACTTTC
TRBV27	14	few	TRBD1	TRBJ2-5	CASSSPGGLETQYF	TGTGCCAGCAGTTCTCCAGGGGGCCTGGAGACCCAGTACTTC
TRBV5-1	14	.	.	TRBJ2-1	CASSWGASGHEQFF	TGCGCCAGCAGCTGGGGGGCTAGCGGCCATGAGCAGTTCTTC
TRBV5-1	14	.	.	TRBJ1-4	CASSLETPGQKLFF	TGCGCCAGCAGCTTGGAAACTCCCGGTCAAAAACTGTTTTTT
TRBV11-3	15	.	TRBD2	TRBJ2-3	CASSSTSGSSDTQYF	TGTGCCAGCAGCTCGACTAGCGGGAGCTCAGATACGCAGTATTTT
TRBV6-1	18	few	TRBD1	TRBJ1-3	CASDGTGLHLFSGNTIYF	TGTGCCAGCGACGGGACAGGATTACACCTCTTCTCTGGAAACACCATATATTTT
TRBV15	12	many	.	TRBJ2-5	CATSRTQETQYF	TGTGCCACCAGCAGAACACAAGAGACCCAGTACTTC
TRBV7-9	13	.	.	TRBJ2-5	CASSSGTRWTQYF	TGTGCCAGCAGCAGTGGGACAAGGTGGACCCAGTACTTC
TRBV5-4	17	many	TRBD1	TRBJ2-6	CASSLAPTGAGANVLTF	TGTGCCAGCAGCTTGGCCCCGACAGGGGCTGGGGCCAACGTCCTGACTTTC
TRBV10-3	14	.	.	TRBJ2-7	CAFSAMGSTYEQYF	TGTGCCTTCAGCGCAATGGGATCAACCTACGAGCAGTACTTC
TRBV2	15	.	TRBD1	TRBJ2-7	CASREGTGPSYEQYF	TGTGCCAGCAGGGAAGGGACAGGGCCCTCCTACGAGCAGTACTTC
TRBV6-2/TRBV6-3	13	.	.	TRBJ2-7	CASRTDVPYEQYF	TGTGCCAGCAGGACGGACGTACCCTACGAGCAGTACTTC
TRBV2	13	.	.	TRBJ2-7	CASKRDLSYEQYF	TGTGCCAGCAAAAGGGACCTCTCCTACGAGCAGTACTTC
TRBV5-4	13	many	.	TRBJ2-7	CASSLGQLKEQYF	TGTGCCAGCAGCTTGGGACAGCTTAAAGAGCAGTACTTC
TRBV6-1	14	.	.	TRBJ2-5	CASLRGLWGETQYF	TGTGCCAGCCTTCGCGGCCTCTGGGGGGAGACCCAGTACTTC
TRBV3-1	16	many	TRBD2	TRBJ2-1	CASSQDFGLGSNEQFF	TGTGCCAGCAGCCAAGATTTCGGACTAGGGTCCAATGAGCAGTTCTTC
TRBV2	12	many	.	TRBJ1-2	CASSEFEIGYTF	TGTGCCAGCAGTGAATTTGAGATTGGCTACACCTTC
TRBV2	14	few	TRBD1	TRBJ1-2	CASSGPQGAYGYTF	TGTGCCAGCAGTGGCCCCCAGGGGGCCTATGGCTACACCTTC
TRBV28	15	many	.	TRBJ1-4	CASSPETSTNEKLFF	TGTGCCAGCAGTCCTGAGACATCAACTAATGAAAAACTGTTTTTT
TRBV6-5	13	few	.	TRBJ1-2	CASRRGLYYGYTF	TGTGCCAGCAGGCGGGGGCTTTACTATGGCTACACCTTC
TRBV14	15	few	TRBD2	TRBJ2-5	CASSQEAGGPQTQYF	TGTGCCAGCAGCCAAGAAGCGGGAGGGCCTCAGACCCAGTACTTC
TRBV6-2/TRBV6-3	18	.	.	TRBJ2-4	CASSYSGGGALAKNIQYF	TGTGCCAGCAGTTACTCCGGCGGCGGGGCACTAGCCAAAAACATTCAGTACTTC
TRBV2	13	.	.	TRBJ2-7	CASIDRRGYEQYF	TGTGCCAGCATAGACAGAAGGGGGTACGAGCAGTACTTC
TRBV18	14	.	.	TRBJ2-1	CASSPPAANNEQFF	TGTGCCAGCTCACCACCTGCGGCAAACAATGAGCAGTTCTTC
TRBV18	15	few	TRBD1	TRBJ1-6	CASSPPGRDSSPLHF	TGTGCCAGCTCACCACCAGGCAGGGACAGTTCACCCCTCCACTTT
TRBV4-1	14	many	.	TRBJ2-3	CASSFTPGMDTQYF	TGCGCCAGCAGCTTCACGCCGGGGATGGATACGCAGTATTTT
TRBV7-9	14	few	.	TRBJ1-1	CASSLARVSAEAFF	TGTGCCAGCAGCTTAGCCCGGGTGTCCGCTGAAGCTTTCTTT
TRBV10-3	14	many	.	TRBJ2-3	CAMGARGAPDTQYF	TGTGCCATGGGCGCGAGGGGCGCCCCGGATACGCAGTATTTT
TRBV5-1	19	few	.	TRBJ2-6	CASSTSGSTEISGANVLTF	TGCGCCAGCAGCACGTCAGGATCGACAGAAATCTCTGGGGCCAACGTCCTGACTTTC
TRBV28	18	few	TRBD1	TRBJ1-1	CASSPTIIDSGTGSEAFF	TGTGCCAGCAGCCCCACGATAATCGATAGCGGGACAGGGAGCGAAGCTTTCTTT
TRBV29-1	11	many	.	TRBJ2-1	CSADGGNEQFF	TGCAGCGCCGATGGGGGCAATGAGCAGTTCTTC
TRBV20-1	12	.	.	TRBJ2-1	CSAERPTNEQFF	TGCAGTGCTGAACGACCCACCAATGAGCAGTTCTTC
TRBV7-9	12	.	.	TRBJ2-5	CASSLAAETQYF	TGTGCCAGCAGCTTAGCGGCAGAGACCCAGTACTTC
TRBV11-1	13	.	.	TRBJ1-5	CASSRDGNQPQHF	TGTGCCAGTTCCCGGGACGGCAATCAGCCCCAGCATTTT
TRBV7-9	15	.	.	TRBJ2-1	CASSPNRTLWNEQFF	TGTGCCAGCAGCCCCAACAGGACCCTGTGGAATGAGCAGTTCTTC
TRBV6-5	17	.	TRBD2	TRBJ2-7	CASSYQAGGNLSYEQYF	TGTGCCAGCAGTTATCAGGCGGGAGGCAATCTATCCTACGAGCAGTACTTC
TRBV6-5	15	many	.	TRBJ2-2	CASSYGQANTGELFF	TGTGCCAGCAGTTACGGCCAGGCAAACACCGGGGAGCTGTTTTTT
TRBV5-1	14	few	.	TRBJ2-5	CASSWDSGQETQYF	TGCGCCAGCAGCTGGGATAGCGGCCAAGAGACCCAGTACTTC
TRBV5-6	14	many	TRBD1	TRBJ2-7	CASSFGTGAYEQYF	TGTGCCAGCAGCTTCGGGACAGGAGCCTACGAGCAGTACTTC
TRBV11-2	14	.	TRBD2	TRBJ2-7	CASSLYGSGREQYF	TGTGCCAGCAGCTTATATGGTAGCGGGCGCGAGCAGTACTTC
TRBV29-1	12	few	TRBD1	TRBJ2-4	CSANRGPGIQYF	TGCAGCGCAAACAGGGGGCCGGGCATTCAGTACTTC
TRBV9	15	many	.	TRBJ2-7	CASSPGLRSSYEQYF	TGTGCCAGCAGCCCGGGCCTCAGAAGCTCCTACGAGCAGTACTTC
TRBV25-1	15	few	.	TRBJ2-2	CASSEVRPDTGELFF	TGTGCCAGCAGTGAAGTAAGACCTGACACCGGGGAGCTGTTTTTT
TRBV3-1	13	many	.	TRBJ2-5	CASTPRGVETQYF	TGTGCCAGCACCCCCCGCGGGGTAGAGACCCAGTACTTC
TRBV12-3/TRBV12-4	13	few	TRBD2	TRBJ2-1	CASSLTAGNEQFF	TGTGCCAGCAGTTTAACAGCGGGGAATGAGCAGTTCTTC
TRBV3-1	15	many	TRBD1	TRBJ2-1	CASSQDGTGWSEQFF	TGTGCCAGCAGCCAAGATGGGACAGGGTGGTCTGAGCAGTTCTTC
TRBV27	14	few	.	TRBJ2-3	CASSFRVGTDTQYF	TGTGCCAGCAGTTTCCGCGTTGGCACAGATACGCAGTATTTT